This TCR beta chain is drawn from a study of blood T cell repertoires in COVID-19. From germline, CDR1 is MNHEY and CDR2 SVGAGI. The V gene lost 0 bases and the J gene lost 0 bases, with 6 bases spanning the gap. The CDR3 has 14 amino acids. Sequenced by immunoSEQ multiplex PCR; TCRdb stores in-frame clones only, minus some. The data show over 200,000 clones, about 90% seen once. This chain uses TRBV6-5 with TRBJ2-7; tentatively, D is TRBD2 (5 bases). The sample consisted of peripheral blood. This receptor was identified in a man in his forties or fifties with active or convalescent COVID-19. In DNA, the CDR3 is TGTGCCAGCAGTTACTCTAGCGACTCCTACGAGCAGTACTTC. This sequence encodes CASSYSSDSYEQYF.